These T cell receptor beta chains were read from a single sample in a study of shared clonotypes between healthy human individuals. TCRdb keeps only in-frame clones here, not all; method: immunoSEQ multiplex PCR. The repertoire holds a few million clones, 93% seen once, with 0.39% in the top ten. The sequenced material came from naive CD4+ T cells from PBMCs. These TCRs come from a man aged 18 to 30 in good health. Some clones in this sample may be carry-over from other donors' samples. CDR3s include the opening cysteine and the closing phenylalanine or tryptophan. D genes are given only for firm matches. Clone size appears in some rows only: once, few, many, or a class for an expanded clone.

J | D | size | length | V | CDR3 | DNA
TRBJ1-2 | TRBD1 | - | 16 | TRBV27 | CASSLSPQGATGGYTF | TGTGCCAGCAGTTTATCCCCACAGGGGGCAACGGGCGGCTACACCTTC
TRBJ1-3 | - | - | 13 | TRBV5-1 | CASSLGGSGTIYF | TGCGCCAGCAGCTTGGGAGGTTCTGGCACCATATATTTT
TRBJ1-1 | TRBD1 | - | 20 | TRBV9 | CASSAKTGEVGIIRHTEAFF | TGTGCCAGCAGCGCAAAGACAGGGGAGGTTGGAATAATCAGGCACACTGAAGCTTTCTTT
TRBJ2-2 | - | - | 14 | TRBV4-2 | CASSQDSQAGELFF | TGTGCCAGCAGCCAAGATTCCCAGGCCGGGGAGCTGTTTTTT
TRBJ2-7 | TRBD2 | - | 16 | TRBV10-3 | CAISPSSGRATYEQYF | TGTGCCATCAGTCCTTCTAGCGGGAGGGCCACCTACGAGCAGTACTTC
TRBJ1-5 | TRBD1 | once | 16 | TRBV10-3 | CAISEYGTGNNQPQHF | TGTGCCATCAGTGAGTACGGGACAGGGAACAATCAGCCCCAGCATTTT
TRBJ2-3 | - | - | 15 | TRBV6-4 | CASSPGAGNTDTQYF | TGTGCCAGCAGTCCAGGGGCGGGTAACACAGATACGCAGTATTTT
TRBJ1-1 | - | - | 13 | TRBV18 | CASSPGMDTEAFF | TGTGCCAGCTCACCCGGGATGGACACTGAAGCTTTCTTT
TRBJ2-7 | - | - | 15 | TRBV7-8 | CALVDRGGPSYEQYF | TGTGCCCTTGTAGACAGGGGAGGGCCTAGCTACGAGCAGTACTTC
TRBJ1-2 | - | - | 14 | TRBV6-5 | CASSPILGNYGYTF | TGTGCCAGCAGCCCGATTTTGGGGAACTATGGCTACACCTTC
TRBJ1-3 | - | once | 14 | TRBV4-2 | CASSQLGSGDTIYF | TGTGCCAGCAGCCAATTGGGCTCCGGCGACACCATATATTTT
TRBJ2-1 | TRBD2 | - | 16 | TRBV6-6 | CASRLAGGATNLEQFF | TGTGCCAGCAGGTTAGCGGGAGGGGCCACAAATCTTGAGCAGTTCTTC
TRBJ1-1 | - | - | 15 | TRBV4-1 | CASSRFSGGRSEAFF | TGCGCCAGCAGCCGATTCTCCGGGGGCAGAAGTGAAGCTTTCTTT
TRBJ2-7 | - | - | 14 | TRBV11-2 | CASSLVGRTYEQYF | TGTGCCAGCAGCTTAGTCGGGCGTACCTACGAGCAGTACTTC
TRBJ2-7 | - | - | 15 | TRBV5-1 | CASSPPGALAREQYF | TGCGCCAGCAGCCCGCCCGGGGCTCTAGCACGCGAGCAGTACTTC
TRBJ2-2 | - | - | 13 | TRBV6-5 | CASRPIATGELFF | TGTGCCAGCAGACCTATAGCCACCGGGGAGCTGTTTTTT
TRBJ2-7 | - | - | 15 | TRBV5-1 | CASSFQPTGSPEQYF | TGCGCCAGCAGCTTTCAACCCACAGGGTCCCCCGAGCAGTACTTC
TRBJ1-1 | - | - | 14 | TRBV18 | CASSPGQWNTEAFF | TGTGCCAGCTCACCAGGACAGTGGAACACTGAAGCTTTCTTT
TRBJ2-3 | TRBD2 | - | 14 | TRBV7-3 | CASSPLAETDTQYF | TGTGCCAGCAGCCCACTAGCGGAAACAGATACGCAGTATTTT
TRBJ1-4 | TRBD1 | - | 17 | TRBV7-9 | CASSLAFSGGDNEKLFF | TGTGCCAGCAGCTTAGCGTTTTCAGGGGGCGATAATGAAAAACTGTTTTTT
TRBJ2-7 | TRBD1 | - | 15 | TRBV5-6 | CASSLEGAGAYEQYF | TGTGCCAGCAGCTTGGAGGGGGCCGGGGCCTACGAGCAGTACTTC
TRBJ2-5 | - | - | 16 | TRBV9 | CASSVGEGASSETQYF | TGTGCCAGCAGCGTAGGGGAAGGGGCATCGAGTGAGACCCAGTACTTC
TRBJ2-5 | - | - | 14 | TRBV18 | CASSPRVVKETQYF | TGTGCCAGCTCACCACGGGTCGTGAAAGAGACCCAGTACTTC
TRBJ1-1 | - | - | 14 | TRBV28 | CASSSGAANTEAFF | TGTGCCAGCAGTTCAGGGGCGGCGAACACTGAAGCTTTCTTT
TRBJ2-1 | - | - | 17 | TRBV12-2 | CLRPALVNVASYNEQFF | TGTTTAAGGCCCGCCTTGGTAAATGTAGCCTCCTACAATGAGCAGTTCTTC
TRBJ1-3 | - | - | 18 | TRBV4-1 | CASSQESVRGLSGNTIYF | TGCGCCAGCAGCCAAGAGTCGGTAAGGGGACTTTCTGGAAACACCATATATTTT
TRBJ1-4 | - | - | 14 | TRBV29-1 | CSVVFTGGNEKLFF | TGCAGCGTTGTTTTCACGGGAGGGAATGAAAAACTGTTTTTT
TRBJ2-1 | - | - | 13 | TRBV11-1 | CASSLGEINEQFF | TGTGCCAGCAGCTTAGGGGAGATAAATGAGCAGTTCTTC
TRBJ2-3 | TRBD2 | - | 16 | TRBV12-5 | CASGLGTSGSTDTQYF | TGTGCTAGTGGTTTGGGGACTAGCGGTTCCACAGATACGCAGTATTTT
TRBJ1-1 | - | - | 13 | TRBV4-1 | CASSQDFGTQAFF | TGCGCCAGCAGCCAAGATTTCGGGACTCAAGCTTTCTTT
TRBJ2-3 | TRBD1 | - | 16 | TRBV5-1 | CASTYLGQGVSDTQYF | TGCGCCAGCACCTACCTGGGACAGGGCGTGTCAGATACGCAGTATTTT
TRBJ1-5 | TRBD1 | - | 15 | TRBV2 | CASSSDRGRNQPQHF | TGTGCCAGCAGTAGCGACAGGGGACGCAATCAGCCCCAGCATTTT
TRBJ2-7 | TRBD1 | - | 12 | TRBV11-1 | CASSDRAYEQYF | TGTGCCAGCAGCGACAGGGCCTACGAGCAGTACTTC
TRBJ1-4 | - | once | 13 | TRBV11-2 | CASSQPPSEKLFF | TGTGCCAGCAGCCAACCCCCGTCAGAAAAACTGTTTTTT
TRBJ2-1 | TRBD2 | - | 15 | TRBV6-4 | CASRRGSGREYEQFF | TGTGCCAGCAGGAGGGGTAGCGGGAGGGAGTATGAGCAGTTCTTC
TRBJ2-3 | - | - | 15 | TRBV19 | CASRGENGYTDTQYF | TGTGCCAGTAGGGGCGAGAACGGATACACAGATACGCAGTATTTT
TRBJ2-7 | TRBD2 | - | 18 | TRBV4-1 | CASSQGSVAGRGRNEQYF | TGCGCCAGCAGCCAAGGGTCGGTAGCGGGAAGAGGTAGAAACGAGCAGTACTTC
TRBJ1-2 | - | - | 14 | TRBV5-5 | CASSFRGDGFGYTF | TGTGCCAGCAGCTTTCGGGGGGACGGTTTTGGCTACACCTTC
TRBJ1-4 | - | once | 13 | TRBV15 | CATSRGENEKLFF | TGTGCCACCTCGAGGGGAGAAAATGAAAAACTGTTTTTT
TRBJ1-1 | - | - | 15 | TRBV11-2 | CASSPLSGAGTEAFF | TGTGCCAGCAGCCCCCTTTCTGGGGCAGGCACTGAAGCTTTCTTT
TRBJ2-1 | TRBD2 | - | 15 | TRBV5-4 | CASTWGTSDENEQFF | TGTGCCAGCACTTGGGGGACTAGCGATGAGAATGAGCAGTTCTTC
TRBJ1-1 | - | - | 14 | TRBV18 | CASSPTQAYTEAFF | TGTGCCAGCTCACCAACACAGGCCTACACTGAAGCTTTCTTT
TRBJ2-1 | TRBD2 | - | 16 | TRBV5-1 | CASRLAGGALNNEQFF | TGCGCCAGCAGGCTAGCGGGAGGGGCCCTTAACAATGAGCAGTTCTTC
TRBJ2-1 | TRBD2 | - | 16 | TRBV7-3 | CASSSRGGRATNEQFF | TGTGCCAGCAGCTCCCGCGGCGGGAGGGCCACGAATGAGCAGTTCTTC
TRBJ1-4 | - | - | 16 | TRBV5-8 | CASRQMRDLTNEKLFF | TGTGCCAGCAGGCAGATGCGGGATTTAACTAATGAAAAACTGTTTTTT
TRBJ1-6 | - | - | 14 | TRBV6-5 | CASSRGRGNSPLHF | TGTGCCAGCAGTCGAGGACGAGGGAATTCACCCCTCCACTTT
TRBJ1-2 | TRBD1 | - | 14 | TRBV29-1 | CSATTGQSAGGYTF | TGCAGCGCCACAACGGGACAGTCGGCGGGCGGCTACACCTTC
TRBJ1-1 | TRBD1 | - | 16 | TRBV18 | CASSPLDRGGRSEAFF | TGTGCCAGCTCACCACTGGACAGGGGAGGAAGGTCTGAAGCTTTCTTT
TRBJ2-1 | TRBD2 | - | 15 | TRBV2 | CASSEEAGGIIEQFF | TGTGCCAGCAGTGAAGAAGCGGGAGGAATAATTGAGCAGTTCTTC
TRBJ1-2 | - | - | 15 | TRBV4-1 | CASSQGSGGNYGYTF | TGCGCCAGCAGCCAAGGCAGCGGGGGCAACTATGGCTACACCTTC
TRBJ1-1 | - | - | 14 | TRBV2 | CASRPGAWNTEAFF | TGTGCCAGCAGACCAGGGGCCTGGAACACTGAAGCTTTCTTT
TRBJ2-3 | - | - | 13 | TRBV2 | CASINWGGRTQYF | TGTGCCAGCATTAACTGGGGGGGCCGTACGCAGTATTTT